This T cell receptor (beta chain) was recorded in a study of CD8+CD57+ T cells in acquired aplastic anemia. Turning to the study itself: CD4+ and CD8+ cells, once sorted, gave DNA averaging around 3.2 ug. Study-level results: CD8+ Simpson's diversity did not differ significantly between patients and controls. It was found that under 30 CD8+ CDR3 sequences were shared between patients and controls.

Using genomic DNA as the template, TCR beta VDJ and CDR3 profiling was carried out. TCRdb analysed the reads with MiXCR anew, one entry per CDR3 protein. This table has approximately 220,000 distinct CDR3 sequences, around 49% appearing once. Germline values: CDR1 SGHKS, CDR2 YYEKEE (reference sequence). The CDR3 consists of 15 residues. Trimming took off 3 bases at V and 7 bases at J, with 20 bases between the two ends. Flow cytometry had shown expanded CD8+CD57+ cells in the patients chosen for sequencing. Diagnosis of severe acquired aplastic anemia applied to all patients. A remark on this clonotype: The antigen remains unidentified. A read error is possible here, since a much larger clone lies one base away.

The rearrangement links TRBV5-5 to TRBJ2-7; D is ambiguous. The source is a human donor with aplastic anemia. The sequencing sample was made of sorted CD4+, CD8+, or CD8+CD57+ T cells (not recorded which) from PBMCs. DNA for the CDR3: TGTGCCAGCAGCTCATATCAGCCCGGTGGAAATGAGCAGTACTTC. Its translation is CASSSYQPGGNEQYF.